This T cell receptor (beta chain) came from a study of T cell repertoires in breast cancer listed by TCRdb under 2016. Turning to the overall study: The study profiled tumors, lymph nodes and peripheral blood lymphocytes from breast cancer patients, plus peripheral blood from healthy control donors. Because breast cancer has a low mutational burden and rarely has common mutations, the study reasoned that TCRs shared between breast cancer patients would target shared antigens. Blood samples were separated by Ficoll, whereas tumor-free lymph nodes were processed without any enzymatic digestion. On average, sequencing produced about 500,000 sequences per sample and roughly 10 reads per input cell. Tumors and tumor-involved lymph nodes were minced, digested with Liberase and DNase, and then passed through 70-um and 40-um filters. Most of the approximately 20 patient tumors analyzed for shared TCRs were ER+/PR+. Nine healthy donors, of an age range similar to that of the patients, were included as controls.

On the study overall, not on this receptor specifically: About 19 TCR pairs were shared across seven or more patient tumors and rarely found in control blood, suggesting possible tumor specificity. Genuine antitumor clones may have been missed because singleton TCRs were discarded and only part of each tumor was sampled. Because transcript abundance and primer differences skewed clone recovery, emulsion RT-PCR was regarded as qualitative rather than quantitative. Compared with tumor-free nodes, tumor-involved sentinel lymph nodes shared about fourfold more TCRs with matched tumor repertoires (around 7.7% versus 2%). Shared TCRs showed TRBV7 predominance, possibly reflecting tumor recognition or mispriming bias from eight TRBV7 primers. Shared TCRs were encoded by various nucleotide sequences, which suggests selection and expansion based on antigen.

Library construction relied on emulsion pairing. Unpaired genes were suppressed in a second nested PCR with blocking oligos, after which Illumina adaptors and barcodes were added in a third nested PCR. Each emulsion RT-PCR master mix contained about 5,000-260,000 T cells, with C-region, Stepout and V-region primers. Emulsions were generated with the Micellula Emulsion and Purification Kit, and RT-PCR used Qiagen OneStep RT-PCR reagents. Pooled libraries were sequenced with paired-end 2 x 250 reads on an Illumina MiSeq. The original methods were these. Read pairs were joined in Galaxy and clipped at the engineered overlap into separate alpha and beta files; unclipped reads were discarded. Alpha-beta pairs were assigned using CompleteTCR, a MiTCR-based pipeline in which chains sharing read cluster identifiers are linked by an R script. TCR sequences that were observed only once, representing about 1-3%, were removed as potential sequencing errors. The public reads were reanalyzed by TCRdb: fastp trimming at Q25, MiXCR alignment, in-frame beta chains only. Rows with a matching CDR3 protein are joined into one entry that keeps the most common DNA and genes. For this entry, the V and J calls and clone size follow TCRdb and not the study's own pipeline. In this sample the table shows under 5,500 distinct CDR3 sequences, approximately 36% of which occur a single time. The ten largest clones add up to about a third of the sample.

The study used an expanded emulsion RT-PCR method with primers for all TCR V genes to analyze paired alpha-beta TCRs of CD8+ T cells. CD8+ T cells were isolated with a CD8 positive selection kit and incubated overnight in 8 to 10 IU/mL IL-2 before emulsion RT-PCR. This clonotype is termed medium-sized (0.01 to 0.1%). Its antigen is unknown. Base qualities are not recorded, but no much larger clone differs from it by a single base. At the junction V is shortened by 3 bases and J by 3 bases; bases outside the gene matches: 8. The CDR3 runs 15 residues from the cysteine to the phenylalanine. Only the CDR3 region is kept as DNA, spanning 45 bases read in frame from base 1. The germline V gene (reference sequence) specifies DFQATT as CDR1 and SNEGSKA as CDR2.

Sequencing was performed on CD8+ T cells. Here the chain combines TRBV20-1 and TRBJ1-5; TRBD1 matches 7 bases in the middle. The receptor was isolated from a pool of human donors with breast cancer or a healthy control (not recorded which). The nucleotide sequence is TGCAGTGCTAGTCGGACAGGTAATAACAATCAGCCCCAGCATTTT. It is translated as CSASRTGNNNQPQHF.